This note documents a single TCR beta chain sequence. Its antigen is not known. A read error may produce the germline difference seen at one junction end. In germline, CDR1 is MNHNS, CDR2 SASEGT. The CDR3 extends over 16 amino acids. Nominally healthy donors were sampled, though unrecorded immune exposures were likely. This entry is derived from a study of cytomegalovirus exposure and HLA in healthy donors. In the PCR, 60 Vbeta and 13 Jbeta primers were used. Here immunoSEQ multiplex PCR was the method, and the copy in TCRdb shows in-frame clones only, minus some. Of roughly 110,000 clones listed, 76% are singletons. Overall study results and limits: Reportedly, fewer N-insertions than the roughly 600-donor mean appeared in an Asian-associated ancestry cluster in a later analysis.

This clonotype was sampled from a woman aged 40 to 49 in good health and CMV-seropositive. Specimen: PBMCs. The J gene is TRBJ2-1, the V gene TRBV6-1; a weak D match, TRBD1 (6 bases). The CDR3 nucleotides are TGTGCCAGCACTGAAAATCAGGGGTTCTCCTACAATGAGCAGTTCTTC. It codes for CASTENQGFSYNEQFF.